This T cell receptor beta chain was recorded in a study of T-cell memory formation after mild COVID-19. 5'RACE with constant-segment primers yielded barcoded, UMI-tagged TCR alpha and TCR beta cDNA libraries. TCRdb itself ran the 5' RACE reads through MiXCR, one entry per CDR3 protein. Of about 270,000 distinct CDR3 sequences listed, around 17% are singletons. Per the germline V gene, CDR1 is SGHDT and CDR2 is YYEEEE. The CDR3 has 15 amino acids. Trimming shortened V by 1 base and J by 1 base, and 8 bases separated the two germline ends. For this clonotype: The antigen is undetermined.

Notes on the study in general: Among CD4+ contracting clones, most were CM and EM, and CD8+ ones EMRA. Contracting clones, day 15 to 85, had balanced CD4/CD8, and later expanders favored CD4+. There was no confirmation that second-wave clones peaking on day 37 were SARS-CoV-2 specific.

The sample comprised PBMCs or a T cell subset sorted from them (not recorded which). V is TRBV5-6 and J is TRBJ2-2; D unresolved. This clonotype was obtained from a man younger than 35 who had mild COVID-19 (a few samples of this study predate the infection). Cell type and time point are not known. CDR3 sequence (DNA): TGTGCCAGCAGCTTGTTATCGGGGAACACCGGGGAGCTGTTTTTT. Translating gives CASSLLSGNTGELFF.